The 29 T cell receptor beta chains reported below all come from one sample, sequenced in a study of blood T cell repertoires in COVID-19. The method was immunoSEQ multiplex PCR; TCRdb's version includes in-frame clones alone and lacks a portion of them. The sample yields 150,000 to 200,000 clones, around 80% seen once. Sequenced material: PBMCs or T cells enriched from blood (not recorded which). The source of these receptors is a middle-aged man who had recovered from COVID-19.

This chain connects TRBV7-2 to TRBJ2-1, with a weak D call TRBD2 (5 bases). The CDR3 sequence is 15 residues long. V was trimmed by 5 bases and J by 4 bases, leaving 15 bases between them. Germline CDR1 SGHTA, CDR2 FQGNSA. CDR3 DNA: TGTGCCAGCAGCCCACTCCCGGGAACATACAATGAGCAGTTCTTC. It is translated as CASSPLPGTYNEQFF.

This chain joins TRBV2 and TRBJ1-6; no clear D gene. V lost 1 base and J lost 5, with 6 bases in between. The germline gives CDR1 SNHLY, CDR2 FYNNEI. The CDR3 has 14 amino acids. The CDR3 region has the DNA TGTGCCAGCAGTGAAGTTCTCGATAATTCACCCCTCCACTTT. As protein: CASSEVLDNSPLHF.

The V and J genes are TRBV6-4 and TRBJ1-3, with D perhaps matching TRBD1 (6 bases). Trimming removed 3 bases at V and 2 bases at J, with 11 bases between. Germline loops: CDR1 MRHNA, CDR2 SNTAGT. CDR3 length: 15 residues. CDR3 nucleotide sequence: TGTGCCAGCAGTGAAGGGGACACAGCTGGAAACACCATATATTTT. This encodes CASSEGDTAGNTIYF.

This chain joins TRBV15 and TRBJ2-1; TRBD2 aligns across 7 bases. The CDR3 is 17 amino acids. The J segment lost 9 bases and the V segment lost 5 bases, leaving 19 bases of the junction unmatched. CDR1 is LNHNV, CDR2 YYDKDF, per germline (reference sequence). DNA for the CDR3: TGTGCCACCAGCCCGGTAACGCACGGCGGGAGTATCTTTGAGCAGTTCTTC. It specifies CATSPVTHGGSIFEQFF.

V is TRBV2 and J is TRBJ1-2; 9 nucleotides line up with TRBD1. Trimming at V came to 6 bases and at J to 6 bases, leaving 5 bases not matched to a gene. Germline V gives CDR1 SNHLY, CDR2 FYNNEI. The CDR3 sequence is 13 residues long. The CDR3 DNA is TGTGCCAGCAGCGTACAGGGGGCCCATGGCTACACCTTC. The encoded protein is CASSVQGAHGYTF.

This clone has just a few counts. This chain uses TRBV20-1 with TRBJ2-1; D may be TRBD1 (6 bases). V lost 5 bases to trimming and J lost 10 bases, with 12 bases between them. This CDR3 has 11 amino acids. CDR1 is DFQATT and CDR2 is SNEGSKA in the germline V gene (reference sequence). DNA for the CDR3: TGCAGTGCTTACAGGGTGGACGAGCAGTTCTTC. Translating it yields CSAYRVDEQFF.

Points on this clone: An end of the junction differs from the germline gene, which may be a read error. This rearrangement joins TRBV18 to TRBJ2-2, with D perhaps matching TRBD1 (5 bases). Germline CDR1 and CDR2: KGHSH and LQKENI. The CDR3 consists of 13 residues. Written as DNA, the CDR3 is TGTGCCAGCTCACAGGGGAACCCCGGGGAGCTGTTTTTT. This sequence encodes CASSQGNPGELFF.

The rearrangement uses TRBV5-1 and TRBJ2-5; a weak D match, TRBD1 (5 bases). Trimming pared 5 bases from V and 5 bases from J, leaving 10 bases between. Germline V gene lookup returns CDR1 SGHRS and CDR2 YFSETQ. The CDR3 totals 12 residues. The CDR3 region has the DNA TGCGCCAGCAGACAGGTAGAGGAGACCCAGTACTTC. Amino acid sequence: CASRQVEETQYF. Full variable domain (outside the CDR3, taken from reference TRBV5-1 and TRBJ2-5): KAGVTQTPRYLIKTRGQQVTLSCSPISGHRSVSWYQQTPGQGLQFLFEYFSETQRNKGNFPGRFSGRQFSNSRSEMNVSTLELGDSALYLCASRQVEETQYFGPGTRLLVL.

V gene TRBV7-8 combines with J gene TRBJ2-1, with 8 bases that match TRBD2. The J segment lost 7 bases and the V segment lost 1 base, leaving 6 bases of the junction unmatched. CDR3 length equals 15 residues. Germline CDR1 reads SGHVS; CDR2 reads FQNEAQ. The DNA for the CDR3 is TGTGCCAGCAGCTTAGGCGGGAGGCCCGGGAATGAGCAGTTCTTC. Protein product: CASSLGGRPGNEQFF.

This sequence joins TRBV19 and TRBJ2-7; 7 bases agree with TRBD1. The trim removed 5 bases at V and 1 base at J, leaving 14 bases unmatched. The germline V gene has CDR1 LNHDA and CDR2 SQIVND (reference sequence). This CDR3 spans 17 amino acids. CDR3 bases: TGTGCCAGTAGTCTTATAGACCCAGCAGGGGGTTCCTACGAGCAGTACTTC. As protein: CASSLIDPAGGSYEQYF.

The rearrangement joins TRBV12-3 or TRBV12-4 to TRBJ1-2, with D possibly TRBD1 on 6 matching bases. This CDR3 is 13 amino acids long. V was clipped by 3 bases and J by 7 bases, with 12 bases between them. CDR3 amino acids: CASSFGQGFGYTF. For the CDR3, the DNA is TGTGCCAGCAGTTTCGGGCAGGGGTTTGGCTACACCTTC.

This sequence joins TRBV15 and TRBJ2-1, with a possible D match to TRBD2 (7 bases). Looked up from germline, CDR1 is LNHNV and CDR2 is YYDKDF (reference sequence). Trimming left V 6 bases short and J 6 bases short, with 24 bases between. The CDR3 is 17 residues long. The CDR3 DNA reads as TGTGCCACCAGTCGGGGAGGGGGAGTCGGCAGTGGCAATGAGCAGTTCTTC. This translates into CATSRGGGVGSGNEQFF.

V usage is TRBV18 and J usage is TRBJ2-5; no clear D. Trimming cost V 7 bases and J 1 base, with 13 bases left between them. The CDR3 covers 14 residues. Germline lookup yields CDR1 KGHSH and CDR2 LQKENI. CDR3 loop: CASFRSSGQETQYF. The CDR3 nucleotides read TGTGCCAGCTTCCGGTCGTCCGGCCAAGAGACCCAGTACTTC.

The chain is built from TRBV18 and TRBJ2-3, with 10 bases fitting TRBD2. The J segment lost 5 bases and the V segment lost 3 bases, leaving 8 bases of the junction unmatched. Germline V gives CDR1 KGHSH, CDR2 LQKENI. The CDR3 consists of 16 residues. The CDR3 DNA sequence: TGTGCCAGCTCACCTCCTGGACTAGCGGTAGGAGATACGCAGTATTTT. It specifies CASSPPGLAVGDTQYF.

V usage is TRBV13 and J usage is TRBJ2-3; 8 nucleotides agree with TRBD1. The CDR3 consists of 12 residues. Germline CDR1 is PRHDT and CDR2 is FYEKMQ (reference sequence). V dropped 6 bases and J dropped 7; count of bases not matched to a gene: 3. CDR3 sequence reads: CASSRQGHTQYF. The CDR3 DNA follows: TGTGCCAGCAGTCGACAGGGGCATACGCAGTATTTT.

Details on this clone: Distinct nucleotide sequences in the sample also encode this CDR3. V gene TRBV7-9 combines with J gene TRBJ1-2; TRBD1 matches 7 bases. Germline lookup yields CDR1 SEHNR and CDR2 FQNEAQ (reference sequence). V shed 3 bases, J shed 5 bases, and the junction held 3 bases outside the gene matches. The CDR3 covers 13 residues. CDR3 sequence reads: CASSFGTEYGYTF. Here the CDR3 DNA reads TGTGCCAGCAGCTTCGGGACAGAGTATGGCTACACCTTC.

J is TRBJ2-2 and V is TRBV29-1, with TRBD1 matching 11 bases. Germline values: CDR1 SQVTM, CDR2 ANQGSEA. V shed 8 bases and J 3 bases; nucleotides not matched to a gene: 2. The CDR3 spans 13 residues. CDR3 residues: CSMGQGDTGELFF. DNA of the CDR3: TGCAGCATGGGACAGGGGGACACCGGGGAGCTGTTTTTT.

This clone was found a few times. J is TRBJ2-2 and V is TRBV29-1; 10 bases fit TRBD1. This CDR3 comprises 13 residues. Per germline, CDR1 SQVTM and CDR2 ANQGSEA. CDR3 loop: CGFGQGVTGELFF. Written as DNA, the CDR3 is TGCGGTTTCGGACAGGGGGTCACCGGGGAGCTGTTTTTT.

As for this clone: The same CDR3 arises from other DNA sequences in this sample as well. The chain employs TRBV29-1 and TRBJ2-1, with D possibly being TRBD2 (6 bases). This CDR3 is built from 12 residues. The V and J ends lost 6 bases and 0 bases respectively, with 6 bases between them. Germline lookup yields CDR1 SQVTM and CDR2 ANQGSEA. Here the CDR3 reads CSVGGSYNEQFF. CDR3 DNA: TGCAGCGTGGGGGGCTCCTACAATGAGCAGTTCTTC.

J is TRBJ1-2 and V is TRBV6-1; D gene uncertain. The V gene's germline CDR1 is MNHNS and CDR2 SASEGT. This CDR3 is 16 amino acids long. Trimming took 2 bases from V and 8 from J, leaving 21 bases between them. The CDR3, as DNA: TGTGCCAGCAGTGAATTCGGCTTGGGAGGAGGAGAAGGCTACACCTTC. Protein: CASSEFGLGGGEGYTF.

The rearrangement joins TRBV15 to TRBJ1-5; D gene uncertain. V was pared by 4 bases and J by 9 bases, with 10 bases between. There are 12 residues in the CDR3. Germline CDR1 LNHNV, CDR2 YYDKDF (reference sequence). CDR3 coding DNA: TGTGCCACCAGCACTGGCCCGGGGCCCCAGCATTTT. This gives the protein CATSTGPGPQHF.

This clone was counted between two and nine times. The chain employs TRBV6-4 and TRBJ2-5; TRBD1 matches 10 bases. The junction had 2 bases not matched to a gene; V was cut back by 3 bases and J by 1 base. CDR3 size: 15 residues. The germline CDR1 and CDR2 sequences are MRHNA and SNTAGT. Here the CDR3 DNA reads TGTGCCAGCAGTGAGAGGACAGGGGGCCAAGAGACCCAGTACTTC. This encodes CASSERTGGQETQYF.

This clone was picked up one time. The chain recombines TRBV28 with TRBJ1-2; D is uncertain. The ends were cut back, 3 bases at V and 7 bases at J, with 12 bases in the middle. Germline CDR1 and CDR2: MDHEN and SYDVKM. CDR3 size: 13 residues. CDR3 DNA: TGTGCCAGCAGTTTGGGGAGTTACTTTGGCTACACCTTC. Translated: CASSLGSYFGYTF.

Only one count was recorded for this clone. V and J are TRBV7-2 and TRBJ2-7; 8 nucleotides align to TRBD1. CDR1 and CDR2 (germline): SGHTA, FQGNSA. CDR3 length equals 14 residues. The V gene end was trimmed by 5 bases and the J gene end by 0 bases; junction bases not matched to a gene: 3. CDR3 region: CASSRTGSSYEQYF. DNA of the CDR3: TGTGCCAGCAGCCGGACAGGGAGCTCCTACGAGCAGTACTTC.

The rearrangement links TRBV7-2 to TRBJ2-7, with 9 bases fitting TRBD1. Trimming at V came to 4 bases and at J to 4 bases, leaving 8 bases not matched to a gene. In germline, CDR1 is SGHTA, CDR2 FQGNSA. CDR3 length: 15 residues. This CDR3 is CASSSTQGAHYEQYF. In DNA form, the CDR3 reads TGTGCCAGCAGCTCAACACAGGGGGCGCATTACGAGCAGTACTTC.

The chain carries TRBV10-1 and TRBJ1-5; D call uncertain. The CDR3 consists of 13 residues. V was clipped by 6 bases and J by 1 base, with 7 bases between them. Germline values: CDR1 WNHNN, CDR2 SYGVQD (reference sequence). The DNA for the CDR3 is TGCGCCAGCAGCACGGGGAGCAATCAGCCCCAGCATTTT. Translating it yields CASSTGSNQPQHF.

The chain recombines TRBV5-1 with TRBJ2-1; 12 bases are shared with TRBD2. V shed 4 bases, J shed 6 bases, and the junction held 8 bases outside the gene matches. The CDR3 is 16 residues long. CDR1 and CDR2 from the germline V gene are SGHRS and YFSETQ. CDR3 DNA: TGCGCCAGCAGCCTCAGCCCTAGCGGGAGGGCCAATGAGCAGTTCTTC. Protein sequence: CASSLSPSGRANEQFF.

V gene TRBV6-5 combines with J gene TRBJ1-5, with TRBD1 identical over 9 bases. Germline lookup yields CDR1 MNHEY and CDR2 SVGAGI. This CDR3 spans 14 amino acids. J lost 12 bases, V lost 7 bases, and 13 bases had no gene match. CDR3 sequence (DNA): TGTGCCAGCAATCCAATGGGACAGGGATTGTTCCAGCATTTT. It codes for CASNPMGQGLFQHF.

The chain combines TRBV5-1 with TRBJ2-7; 7 positions match TRBD2. J was trimmed by 6 bases and V by 0 bases; bases with no gene match: 12. CDR3 length: 16 residues. Germline V gene sequence: CDR1 SGHRS, CDR2 YFSETQ. This chain's CDR3 is CASSLGARSPGGEQYF. Here the CDR3 DNA reads TGCGCCAGCAGCTTGGGAGCCAGGTCGCCGGGAGGCGAGCAGTACTTC.